This T cell receptor (beta chain) was profiled in a study of T cells in Graves' hyperthyroidism and ophthalmopathy. Study conclusions and caveats: From stable hyperthyroidism, ophthalmopathy was separated by a 13 V-J model.

Cells are PBMCs isolated from around 10 ml of fresh blood. TCR beta CDR3 regions were amplified from RNA transcripts. HTBI primers were employed in a first-round RT-PCR of the TCR CDR3. TCRdb used MiXCR to reprocess the multiplex PCR reads, holding one entry per CDR3 protein. The data show approximately 630,000 distinct CDR3 sequences, with around 15% seen just once and 3.5% to 4% held by the top ten. CDR1 and CDR2 (germline): SGHTA, FQGNSA. The CDR3 length is 19 residues. To note about this clonotype: Its antigen is not identified. One junction end does not reproduce the germline sequence, and a read error may be involved.

The chain links TRBV7-2 to TRBJ2-7; tentatively, D is TRBD1 or TRBD2 (5 bases each). Sample: blood. The receptor's source is a woman aged 30 to 39 with Graves' hyperthyroidism. CDR3 in DNA: TGCGCCAGCAGCCAAGATCTATCCCGTAACGACGGGACCTACTACGAGCAGTACTTC. Translating gives CASSQDLSRNDGTYYEQYF.